The 27 T cell receptor beta chains in this list originate from one sample, sequenced in a study of blood T cells in healthy people across ages. Then a second PCR, running about 6 to 12 cycles, was carried out with a sample-barcoded 5' primer and a J-beta primer mix. TCRdb fed the 5' RACE reads into MiXCR, producing one record per CDR3 protein. The sample records some 1.7 million distinct CDR3 sequences, 28% being singletons. The specimen sequenced was blood. Source of these receptors: a woman aged 25-40 years in good health.

This chain joins TRBV12-3 or TRBV12-4 and TRBJ2-7; D remains unclear. This CDR3 has 13 residues. Trimming removed 10 bases at V and 2 bases at J, with 15 bases between. The CDR3 spells CANTTGSAYEQYF. The CDR3 bases are TGTGCCAACACCACCGGGTCAGCCTACGAGCAGTACTTC.

The chain has TRBV12-3 or TRBV12-4 and TRBJ1-2, with D perhaps TRBD1 (6 bases). Trimming cost V 8 bases and J 4 bases, with 11 bases left between them. This CDR3 region has 12 residues. In nucleotides, the CDR3 is TGTGCCAGCTGGCAGGGGATCTATGGCTACACCTTC. Translating it yields CASWQGIYGYTF.

The chain has TRBV7-2 and TRBJ1-2; weak D call: TRBD1 (5 bases). The CDR3 is 14 residues long. Trimming shortened V by 5 bases and J by 3 bases, and 13 bases separated the two germline ends. Germline assignment: CDR1 SGHTA and CDR2 FQGNSA. CDR3 in DNA: TGTGCCAGCAGCAGCAGACAGTCTCACTATGGCTACACCTTC. Protein: CASSSRQSHYGYTF.

The chain couples TRBV6-2 or TRBV6-3 to TRBJ2-1; D is perhaps TRBD1 (8 bases). Germline CDR1 and CDR2: MNHEY and SVGEGT. The CDR3 is 14 amino acids. Trimming removed 6 bases from V and 2 bases from J, with 11 bases in between. The DNA for the CDR3 is TGTGCCAGCAGAACAGGGGGGGCCTACAATGAGCAGTTCTTC. It codes for CASRTGGAYNEQFF.

The chain has TRBV7-2 and TRBJ2-5, with 13 bases lining up with TRBD2. The CDR3 runs 18 residues. CDR1 and CDR2 (germline): SGHTA, FQGNSA. The ends lost 5 bases at V and 2 bases at J; junction bases unmatched: 11. The CDR3 spells CASSHGLAGAPGQETQYF. For the CDR3, the DNA is TGTGCCAGCAGCCACGGACTAGCGGGGGCCCCGGGGCAAGAGACCCAGTACTTC. The full variable domain, its missing parts supplied by reference TRBV7-2 and TRBJ2-5, is GAGVSQSPSNKVTEKGKDVELRCDPISGHTALYWYRQSLGQGLEFLIYFQGNSAPDKSGLPSDRFSAERTGGSVSTLTIQRTQQEDSAVYLCASSHGLAGAPGQETQYFGPGTRLLVL.

In this sample, this clonotype turned up a few times. The chain uses TRBV7-6 and TRBJ1-5, with D possibly TRBD1 on 6 matching bases. This CDR3 has 15 amino acids. V shed 2 bases and J shed 6 bases, with 14 bases lying between them. CDR1 and CDR2 (germline): SGHVS, FNYEAQ. The CDR3 sequence is CASSLNRDGAQPQHF. DNA of the CDR3: TGTGCCAGCAGCTTAAACAGGGACGGAGCTCAGCCCCAGCATTTT.

The V gene is TRBV20-1, the J gene TRBJ2-4; D not resolved. V was trimmed by 8 bases and J by 0 bases, leaving 5 bases between them. This CDR3 has 11 residues. Germline V gene lookup returns CDR1 DFQATT and CDR2 SNEGSKA (reference sequence). Here the CDR3 reads CSPIAKNIQYF. The CDR3 bases are TGCAGTCCAATAGCCAAAAACATTCAGTACTTC.

The V and J genes are TRBV24-1 and TRBJ1-2, with TRBD1 matching 7 bases. The J segment lost 6 bases and the V segment lost 3 bases, leaving 9 bases of the junction unmatched. The CDR3 has 15 amino acids. In germline, CDR1 is KGHDR, CDR2 SFDVKD. CDR3 nucleotide sequence: TGTGCCACCAGTGATCAGCACAGGGGCGCGGATGGCTACACCTTC. Amino acids: CATSDQHRGADGYTF.

The chain couples TRBV9 to TRBJ1-1; D not resolved. The CDR3 is made up of 15 amino acids. V was clipped by 0 bases and J by 2 bases, with 11 bases between them. The germline CDR1 and CDR2 sequences are SGDLS and YYNGEE. The CDR3 loop reads CASSVGSGINTEAFF. DNA for the CDR3: TGTGCCAGCAGCGTAGGTTCCGGAATAAACACTGAAGCTTTCTTT.

This clonotype was seen repeatedly, ten times or more. The chain combines TRBV28 with TRBJ2-7; no firm D call. This CDR3 is 12 amino acids long. The V end lost 5 bases, the J end lost 5 bases, and 10 bases lay between the germline ends. Germline lookup yields CDR1 MDHEN and CDR2 SYDVKM. The CDR3 bases are TGTGCCAGCAGTCCCCGCCTAAACGAGCAGTACTTC. It encodes CASSPRLNEQYF.

The chain employs TRBV4-1 and TRBJ2-1; D may be TRBD2 (5 bases). Trimming took off 6 bases at V and 5 bases at J, with 17 bases between the two ends. Germline assignment: CDR1 MGHRA and CDR2 YSYEKL. This CDR3 comprises 15 residues. The CDR3 nucleotides are TGCGCCAGCAGGGAGGTTGGGGTATCGAACAATGAGCAGTTCTTC. It codes for CASREVGVSNNEQFF.

This clonotype appeared a few times. V is TRBV7-2 and J is TRBJ1-1; possibly TRBD1 for D (5 bases). Trimming pared 5 bases from V and 5 bases from J, leaving 15 bases between. Germline V gene data show CDR1 as SGHTA and CDR2 as FQGNSA. The CDR3 is made up of 14 amino acids. The CDR3, as DNA: TGTGCCAGCAGCCCGGGGCCGGGGCGAACTGAAGCTTTCTTT. Its translation is CASSPGPGRTEAFF.

This clonotype came up once. The V and J genes are TRBV7-2 and TRBJ2-7; 12 positions agree with TRBD2. Germline lookup yields CDR1 SGHTA and CDR2 FQGNSA. The CDR3 sequence is 15 residues long. The junction had 9 bases not matched to a gene; V was cut back by 5 bases and J by 7 bases. The CDR3 nucleotides are TGTGCCAGCAGCCACAGGACTAGCGGGAATTTTGAGCAGTACTTC. It specifies CASSHRTSGNFEQYF.

The chain recombines TRBV20-1 with TRBJ1-5, with D tentatively TRBD1 (5 bases). Trimming took 0 bases from V and 0 from J, leaving 15 bases between them. The CDR3 extends over 17 amino acids. Germline CDR1 and CDR2: DFQATT and SNEGSKA (reference sequence). In DNA form, the CDR3 reads TGCAGTGCTAGAGAGGGCTTACAGGAATATAGCAATCAGCCCCAGCATTTT. It yields the protein CSAREGLQEYSNQPQHF.

In regard to this clonotype: A much larger clonotype is one base distant, so this may be a read error. The V and J genes are TRBV7-3 and TRBJ2-6; maybe TRBD1 (5 bases). Germline V lookup: CDR1 SGHTA, CDR2 FQGTGA. This CDR3 contains 18 residues. For the CDR3, the DNA is TGTGCCAGCAGCTTAACCCAGGGCTGGTACTCTGGGTCCAACGTCCTGACTTTC. Translation: CASSLTQGWYSGSNVLTF.

This clonotype was observed many times. An end of the junction differs from the germline gene, which may be a read error. The chain carries TRBV29-1 and TRBJ2-5, with D tentatively TRBD1 (5 bases). Germline CDR1 SQVTM, CDR2 ANQGSEA. The CDR3 covers 14 residues. CDR3: CSVEGAGPTETQYF. In DNA, the CDR3 is TGCAGTGTTGAAGGGGCAGGGCCGACAGAGACCCAGTACTTC.

The CDR3 coding sequence is TGTGCCAGCAAGGGTAGTAGCAATCAGCCCCAGCATTTT. This sequence encodes CASKGSSNQPQHF. The rearrangement uses TRBV2 and TRBJ1-5; no definite D call. V was pared by 7 bases and J by 0 bases, with 7 bases between. This CDR3 region has 13 residues. The germline CDR1 and CDR2 sequences are SNHLY and FYNNEI. Complete variable domain (other parts from reference TRBV2 and TRBJ1-5): EPEVTQTPSHQVTQMGQEVILRCVPISNHLYFYWYRQILGQKVEFLVSFYNNEISEKSEIFDDQFSVERPDGSNFTLKIRSTKLEDSAMYFCASKGSSNQPQHFGDGTRLSIL.

This clonotype was found a few times. The chain couples TRBV5-1 to TRBJ2-3, with 9 bases identical to TRBD1. J was trimmed by 5 bases and V by 4 bases; bases with no gene match: 5. CDR3 size: 14 residues. Germline V lookup: CDR1 SGHRS, CDR2 YFSETQ. The CDR3 coding sequence is TGCGCCAGCAGCCCCGGGACAGGGAAAGATACGCAGTATTTT. Its protein is CASSPGTGKDTQYF.

This clonotype was picked up a small number of times. The chain carries TRBV20-1 and TRBJ2-4, with D maybe TRBD2 (6 bases). Matching the DNA end better, TRBJ2-5 makes the J call doubtful. This CDR3 spans 14 amino acids. CDR1 is DFQATT, CDR2 SNEGSKA, per germline (reference sequence). The CDR3: CSATTQGLGETQYF. In nucleotides, the CDR3 is TGCAGTGCTACAACCCAGGGACTCGGAGAGACCCAGTACTTC.

This chain connects TRBV20-1 to TRBJ2-3, with TRBD2 matching 10 bases. There are 16 residues in the CDR3. The junction had 11 bases not matched to a gene; V was cut back by 3 bases and J by 5 bases. Germline loops: CDR1 DFQATT, CDR2 SNEGSKA (reference sequence). The CDR3, as DNA: TGCAGTGCTAGCGTCTCGCTAGCGGGAGTGGTAGATACGCAGTATTTT. This sequence encodes CSASVSLAGVVDTQYF.

CDR3 coding DNA: TGTGCCAGCAGTGCGGGGGTCATCTGGGAGACCCAGTACTTC. Protein: CASSAGVIWETQYF. V and J are TRBV11-2 and TRBJ2-5, with 7 bases fitting TRBD2. CDR1 is SGHAT, CDR2 FQNNGV, per germline. J lost 5 bases, V lost 6 bases, and 9 bases had no gene match. The CDR3 covers 14 residues.

This clonotype has more than one count but fewer than ten. This chain uses TRBV10-3 with TRBJ2-7, with TRBD1 matching 9 bases. J gave up 4 bases and V 5 bases, and 3 bases lay outside the gene matches. The germline CDR1 and CDR2 sequences are ENHRY and SYGVKD. The CDR3 length is 13 residues. The CDR3 DNA is TGTGCCATCAGTACAGGGGGCAGGTACGAGCAGTACTTC. Protein: CAISTGGRYEQYF.

The V and J genes are TRBV30 and TRBJ2-4; maybe TRBD2 (7 bases). V was trimmed by 7 bases and J by 15 bases, leaving 19 bases between them. The CDR3 has 11 residues. From germline, CDR1 is GTSNPN and CDR2 SVGIG (reference sequence). The CDR3 region is CAYGQRGPPYF. The CDR3 region has the DNA TGTGCCTACGGACAGCGGGGTCCACCGTACTTC.

V gene TRBV9 combines with J gene TRBJ2-3; 8 nucleotides line up with TRBD1. CDR3 length: 15 residues. V lost 3 bases to trimming and J lost 4 bases; unmatched junction nucleotides: 7. The germline V gene has CDR1 SGDLS and CDR2 YYNGEE. Here the CDR3 reads CASSADRGYADTQYF. The CDR3 bases are TGTGCCAGCAGCGCCGACAGGGGATATGCAGATACGCAGTATTTT. The complete variable domain, with remaining parts taken from reference TRBV9 and TRBJ2-3, reads DSGVTQTPKHLITATGQRVTLRCSPRSGDLSVYWYQQSLDQGLQFLIQYYNGEERAKGNILERFSAQQFPDLHSELNLSSLELGDSALYFCASSADRGYADTQYFGPGTRLTVL.

V usage is TRBV7-2 and J usage is TRBJ1-2; D not resolved. Trimming removed 5 bases at V and 3 bases at J, with 4 bases between. This CDR3 contains 11 residues. Germline V gene data show CDR1 as SGHTA and CDR2 as FQGNSA. The CDR3 DNA follows: TGTGCCAGCAGCGCCCACTATGGCTACACCTTC. Translated: CASSAHYGYTF.

This clonotype was counted between two and nine times. In DNA form, the CDR3 reads TGTGCCAGCAGCTATGCCGACACTGAAGCTTTCTTT. This codes for CASSYADTEAFF. This rearrangement joins TRBV11-2 to TRBJ1-1, with unresolved D. The CDR3 length is 12 residues. The germline CDR1 and CDR2 sequences are SGHAT and FQNNGV. The V gene lost 4 bases and the J gene lost 3 bases, with 6 bases spanning the gap.

This chain joins TRBV14 and TRBJ2-3; a weak D match, TRBD1 (6 bases). CDR3 length: 15 residues. Trimming took 1 base from V and 2 from J, leaving 10 bases between them. Germline lookup yields CDR1 SGHDN and CDR2 FVKESK. The CDR3 bases are TGTGCCAGCAGCCAAGCCCGGGACAACACAGATACGCAGTATTTT. It translates to CASSQARDNTDTQYF.